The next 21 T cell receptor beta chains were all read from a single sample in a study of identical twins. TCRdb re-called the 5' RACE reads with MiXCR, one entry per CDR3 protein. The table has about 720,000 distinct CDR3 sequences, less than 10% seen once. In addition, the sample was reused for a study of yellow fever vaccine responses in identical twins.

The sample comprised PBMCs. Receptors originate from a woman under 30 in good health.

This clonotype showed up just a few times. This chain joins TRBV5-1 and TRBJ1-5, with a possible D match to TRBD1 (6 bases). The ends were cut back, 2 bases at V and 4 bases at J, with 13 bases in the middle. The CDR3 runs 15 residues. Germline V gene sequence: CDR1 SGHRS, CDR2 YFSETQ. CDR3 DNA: TGCGCCAGCAGCTTACAGGGTGTGCGGAATCAGCCCCAGCATTTT. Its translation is CASSLQGVRNQPQHF.

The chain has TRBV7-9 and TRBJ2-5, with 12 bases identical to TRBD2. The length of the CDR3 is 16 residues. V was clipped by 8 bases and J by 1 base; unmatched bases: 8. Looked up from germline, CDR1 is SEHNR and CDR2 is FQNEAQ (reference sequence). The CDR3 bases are TGTGCCAGCGGTAGACTAGCGGGAGTTATCCAAGAGACCCAGTACTTC. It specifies CASGRLAGVIQETQYF.

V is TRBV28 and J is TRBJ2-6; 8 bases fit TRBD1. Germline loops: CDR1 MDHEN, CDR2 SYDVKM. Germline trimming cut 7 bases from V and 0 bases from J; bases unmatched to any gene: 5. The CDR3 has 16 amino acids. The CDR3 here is CASTMTGVSGANVLTF. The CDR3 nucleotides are TGTGCCAGCACCATGACAGGGGTCTCTGGGGCCAACGTCCTGACTTTC. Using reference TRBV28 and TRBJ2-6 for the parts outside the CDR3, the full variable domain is DVKVTQSSRYLVKRTGEKVFLECVQDMDHENMFWYRQDPGLGLRLIYFSYDVKMKEKGDIPEGYSVSREKKERFSLILESASTNQTSMYLCASTMTGVSGANVLTFGAGSRLTVL.

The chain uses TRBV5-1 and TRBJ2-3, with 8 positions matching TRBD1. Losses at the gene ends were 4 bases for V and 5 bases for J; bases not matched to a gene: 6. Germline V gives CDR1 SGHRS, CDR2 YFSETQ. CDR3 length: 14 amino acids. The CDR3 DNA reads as TGCGCCAGCAGCAGGGACAGGAATGTAGATACGCAGTATTTT. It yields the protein CASSRDRNVDTQYF.

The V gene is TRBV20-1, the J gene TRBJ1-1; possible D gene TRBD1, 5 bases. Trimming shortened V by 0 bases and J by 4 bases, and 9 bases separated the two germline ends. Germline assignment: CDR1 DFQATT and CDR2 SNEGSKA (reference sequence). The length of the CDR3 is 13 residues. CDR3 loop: CSAREDGGTEAFF. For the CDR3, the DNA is TGCAGTGCTAGAGAAGACGGGGGCACTGAAGCTTTCTTT.

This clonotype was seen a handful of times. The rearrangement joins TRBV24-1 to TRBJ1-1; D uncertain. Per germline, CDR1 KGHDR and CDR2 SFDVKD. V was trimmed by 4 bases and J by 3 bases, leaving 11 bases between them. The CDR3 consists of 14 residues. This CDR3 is CATSDSGRYTEAFF. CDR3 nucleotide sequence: TGTGCCACCAGTGACTCTGGACGGTACACTGAAGCTTTCTTT.

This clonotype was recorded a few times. The CDR3 is CSARAPGIPTQPQHF. The CDR3 region has the DNA TGCAGTGCTAGAGCGCCAGGGATCCCAACTCAGCCCCAGCATTTT. The chain has TRBV20-1 and TRBJ1-5, with D tentatively TRBD1 (5 bases). V dropped 1 base and J dropped 6 bases, with 16 bases sitting between them. This CDR3 has 15 amino acids. In germline, CDR1 is DFQATT, CDR2 SNEGSKA (reference sequence).

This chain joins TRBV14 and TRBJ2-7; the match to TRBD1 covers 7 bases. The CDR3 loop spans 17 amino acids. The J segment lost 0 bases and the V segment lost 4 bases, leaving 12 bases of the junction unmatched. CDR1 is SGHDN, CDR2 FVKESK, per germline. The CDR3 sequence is CASSPPWTGPLSYEQYF. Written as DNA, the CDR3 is TGTGCCAGCAGCCCGCCGTGGACAGGCCCGCTCTCCTACGAGCAGTACTTC. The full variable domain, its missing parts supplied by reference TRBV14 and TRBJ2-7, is EAGVTQFPSHSVIEKGQTVTLRCDPISGHDNLYWYRRVMGKEIKFLLHFVKESKQDESGMPNNRFLAERTGGTYSTLKVQPAELEDSGVYFCASSPPWTGPLSYEQYFGPGTRLTVT.

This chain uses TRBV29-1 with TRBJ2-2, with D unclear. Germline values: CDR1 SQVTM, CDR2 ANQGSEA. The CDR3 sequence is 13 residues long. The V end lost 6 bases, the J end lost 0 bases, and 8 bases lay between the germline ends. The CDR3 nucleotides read TGCAGCGTCACAACCGCGAACACCGGGGAGCTGTTTTTT. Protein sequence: CSVTTANTGELFF.

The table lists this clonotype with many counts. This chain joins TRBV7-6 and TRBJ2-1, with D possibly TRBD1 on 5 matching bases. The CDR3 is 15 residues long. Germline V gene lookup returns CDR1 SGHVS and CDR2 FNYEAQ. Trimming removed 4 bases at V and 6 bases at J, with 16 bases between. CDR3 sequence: CASSSQGVFSNEQFF. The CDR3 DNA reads TGTGCCAGCAGCTCCCAAGGGGTGTTCTCCAATGAGCAGTTCTTC.

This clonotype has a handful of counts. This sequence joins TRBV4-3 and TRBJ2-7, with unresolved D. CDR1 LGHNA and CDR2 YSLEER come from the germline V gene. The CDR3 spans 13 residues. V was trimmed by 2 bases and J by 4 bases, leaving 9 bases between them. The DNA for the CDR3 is TGCGCCAGCAGCCAATTTTCCGGGTACGAGCAGTACTTC. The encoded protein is CASSQFSGYEQYF.

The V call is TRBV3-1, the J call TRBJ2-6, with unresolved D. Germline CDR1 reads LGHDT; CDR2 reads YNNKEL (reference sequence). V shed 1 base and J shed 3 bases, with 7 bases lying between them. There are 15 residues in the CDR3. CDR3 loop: CASSQGAGGANVLTF. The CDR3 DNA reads TGTGCCAGCAGCCAAGGGGCCGGTGGGGCCAACGTCCTGACTTTC. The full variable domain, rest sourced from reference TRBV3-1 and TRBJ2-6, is DTAVSQTPKYLVTQMGNDKSIKCEQNLGHDTMYWYKQDSKKFLKIMFSYNNKELIINETVPNRFSPKSPDKAHLNLHINSLELGDSAVYFCASSQGAGGANVLTFGAGSRLTVL.

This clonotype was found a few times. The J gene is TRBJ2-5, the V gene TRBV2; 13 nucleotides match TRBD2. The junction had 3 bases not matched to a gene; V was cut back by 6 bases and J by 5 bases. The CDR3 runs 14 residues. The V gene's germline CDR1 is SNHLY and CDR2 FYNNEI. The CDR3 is CASRGLAGYETQYF. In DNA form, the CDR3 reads TGTGCCAGCAGGGGACTAGCGGGATATGAGACCCAGTACTTC.

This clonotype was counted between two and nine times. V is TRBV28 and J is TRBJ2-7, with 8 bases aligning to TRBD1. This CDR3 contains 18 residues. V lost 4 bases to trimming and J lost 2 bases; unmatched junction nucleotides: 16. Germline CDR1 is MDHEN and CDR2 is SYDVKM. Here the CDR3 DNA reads TGTGCCAGCAGTTCCATTATATTGGGTCGACAGGGGACCTACGAGCAGTACTTC. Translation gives CASSSIILGRQGTYEQYF.

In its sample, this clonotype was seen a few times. The CDR3 is CASSGSGGLSYEQYF. Written as DNA, the CDR3 is TGCGCCAGCAGCGGTAGCGGGGGCCTATCCTACGAGCAGTACTTC. This chain connects TRBV5-1 to TRBJ2-7; 9 nucleotides align to TRBD2. The V gene's germline CDR1 is SGHRS and CDR2 YFSETQ. Trimming cost V 4 bases and J 1 base; bases outside gene matches: 6. This CDR3 is built from 15 residues.

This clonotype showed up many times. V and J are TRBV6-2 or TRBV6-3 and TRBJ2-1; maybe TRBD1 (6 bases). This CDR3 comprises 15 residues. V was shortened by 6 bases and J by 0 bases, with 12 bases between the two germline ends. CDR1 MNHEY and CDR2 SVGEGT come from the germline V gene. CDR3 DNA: TGTGCCAGCAGGGATTTGGACAGCTCCTACAATGAGCAGTTCTTC. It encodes CASRDLDSSYNEQFF.

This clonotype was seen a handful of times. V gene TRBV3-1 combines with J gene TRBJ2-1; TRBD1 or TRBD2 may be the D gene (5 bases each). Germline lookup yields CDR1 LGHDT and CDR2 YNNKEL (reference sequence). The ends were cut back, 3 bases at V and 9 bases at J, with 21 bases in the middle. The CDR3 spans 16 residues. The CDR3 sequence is CASSQSTGTPGGEQFF. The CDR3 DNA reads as TGTGCCAGCAGCCAGTCCACCGGGACCCCAGGAGGTGAGCAGTTCTTC.

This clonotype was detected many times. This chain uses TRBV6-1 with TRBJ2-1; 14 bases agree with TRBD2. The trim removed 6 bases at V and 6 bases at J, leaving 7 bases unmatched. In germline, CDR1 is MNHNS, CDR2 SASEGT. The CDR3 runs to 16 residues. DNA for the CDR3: TGTGCCAGCAGGGGGACTAGCGGGAGTAACCCCAATGAGCAGTTCTTC. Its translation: CASRGTSGSNPNEQFF.

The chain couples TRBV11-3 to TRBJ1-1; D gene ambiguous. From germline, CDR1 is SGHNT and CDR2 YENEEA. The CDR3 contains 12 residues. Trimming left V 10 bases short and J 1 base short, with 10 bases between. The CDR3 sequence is CAISEGNTEAFF. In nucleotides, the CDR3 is TGTGCCATCTCGGAGGGGAACACTGAAGCTTTCTTT.

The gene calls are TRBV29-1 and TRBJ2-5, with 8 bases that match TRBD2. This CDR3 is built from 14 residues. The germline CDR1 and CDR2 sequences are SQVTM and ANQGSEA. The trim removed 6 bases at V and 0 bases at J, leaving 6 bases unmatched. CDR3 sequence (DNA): TGCAGCGTAGCCGGACTAGCTGACCAAGAGACCCAGTACTTC. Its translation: CSVAGLADQETQYF.

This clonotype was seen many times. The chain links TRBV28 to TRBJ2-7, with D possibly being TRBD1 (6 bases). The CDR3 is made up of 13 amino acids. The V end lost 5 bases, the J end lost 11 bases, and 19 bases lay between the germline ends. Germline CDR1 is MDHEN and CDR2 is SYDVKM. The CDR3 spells CASSKSGTYREYF. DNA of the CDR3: TGTGCCAGCAGTAAATCCGGGACCTACAGGGAGTACTTC.